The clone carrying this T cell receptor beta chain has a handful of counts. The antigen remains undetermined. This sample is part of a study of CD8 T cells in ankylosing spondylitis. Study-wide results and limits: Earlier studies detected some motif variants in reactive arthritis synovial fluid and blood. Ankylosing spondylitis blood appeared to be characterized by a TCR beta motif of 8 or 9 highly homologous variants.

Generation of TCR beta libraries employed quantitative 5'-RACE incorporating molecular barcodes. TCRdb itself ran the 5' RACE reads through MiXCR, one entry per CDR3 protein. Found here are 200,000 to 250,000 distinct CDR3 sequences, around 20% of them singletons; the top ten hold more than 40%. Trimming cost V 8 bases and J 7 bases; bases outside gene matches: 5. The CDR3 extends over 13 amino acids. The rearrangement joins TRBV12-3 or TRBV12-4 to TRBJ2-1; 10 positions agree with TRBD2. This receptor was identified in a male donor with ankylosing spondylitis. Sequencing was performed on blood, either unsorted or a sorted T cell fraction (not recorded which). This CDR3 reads CASASSGGNEQFF. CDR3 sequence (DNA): TGTGCCAGCGCCTCTAGCGGGGGTAATGAGCAGTTCTTC.